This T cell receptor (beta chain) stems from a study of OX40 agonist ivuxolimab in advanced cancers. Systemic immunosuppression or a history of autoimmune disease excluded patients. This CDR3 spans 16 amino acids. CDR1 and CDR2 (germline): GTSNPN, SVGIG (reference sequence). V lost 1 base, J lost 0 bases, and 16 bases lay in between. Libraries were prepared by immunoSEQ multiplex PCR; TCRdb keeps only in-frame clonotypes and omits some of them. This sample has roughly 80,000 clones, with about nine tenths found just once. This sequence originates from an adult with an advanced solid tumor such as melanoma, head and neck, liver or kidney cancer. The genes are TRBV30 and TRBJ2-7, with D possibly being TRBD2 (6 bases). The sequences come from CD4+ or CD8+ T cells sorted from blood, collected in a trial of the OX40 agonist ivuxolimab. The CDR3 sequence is CAWSGGTGVSSYEQYF. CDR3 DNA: TGTGCCTGGAGTGGGGGGACGGGGGTCTCCTCCTACGAGCAGTACTTC.